What follows are 2 T cell receptor beta chains derived from one specimen sequenced in a study of graft-versus-host responses after intestinal transplantation. Profiling relied on immunoSEQ multiplex PCR, and the TCRdb table lists in-frame clones only, not all of them. The sample carries about 7,200 clones, less than 40% recorded once. Here the sequenced sample was alloreactive CD4+ T cells from a mixed lymphocyte reaction culture, taken before transplantation. Subset indicated: CFSE-low proliferating T cells sorted from approximately six-day pre-transplant mixed lymphocyte reaction (GvH or HvG direction). The receptors shown here come from a human patient who was an organ donor for intestinal transplantation.

This clone is medium-sized (0.01 to 0.1%) within its sample. CDR3 region: CASRQLGQRGTYEQYF. Here the CDR3 DNA reads TGTGCCAGCAGGCAGCTCGGCCAGCGGGGAACCTACGAGCAGTACTTC. V usage is TRBV5-6 and J usage is TRBJ2-7; TRBD2 matches at 7 bases. Germline V gives CDR1 SGHDT, CDR2 YYEEEE. This CDR3 is built from 16 residues. The V segment lost 5 bases and the J segment 2 bases; nucleotides outside the gene matches: 13.

Judged by abundance, this clone is medium-sized. The J gene is TRBJ1-1, the V gene TRBV6-5; D may be TRBD1 (5 bases). This CDR3 is built from 13 residues. V lost 6 bases and J 3 bases, leaving 11 bases between the germline ends. Looked up from germline, CDR1 is MNHEY and CDR2 is SVGAGI. The CDR3 region is CASSPGGYTEAFF. CDR3 coding DNA: TGTGCCAGCAGCCCGGGGGGGTACACTGAAGCTTTCTTT.